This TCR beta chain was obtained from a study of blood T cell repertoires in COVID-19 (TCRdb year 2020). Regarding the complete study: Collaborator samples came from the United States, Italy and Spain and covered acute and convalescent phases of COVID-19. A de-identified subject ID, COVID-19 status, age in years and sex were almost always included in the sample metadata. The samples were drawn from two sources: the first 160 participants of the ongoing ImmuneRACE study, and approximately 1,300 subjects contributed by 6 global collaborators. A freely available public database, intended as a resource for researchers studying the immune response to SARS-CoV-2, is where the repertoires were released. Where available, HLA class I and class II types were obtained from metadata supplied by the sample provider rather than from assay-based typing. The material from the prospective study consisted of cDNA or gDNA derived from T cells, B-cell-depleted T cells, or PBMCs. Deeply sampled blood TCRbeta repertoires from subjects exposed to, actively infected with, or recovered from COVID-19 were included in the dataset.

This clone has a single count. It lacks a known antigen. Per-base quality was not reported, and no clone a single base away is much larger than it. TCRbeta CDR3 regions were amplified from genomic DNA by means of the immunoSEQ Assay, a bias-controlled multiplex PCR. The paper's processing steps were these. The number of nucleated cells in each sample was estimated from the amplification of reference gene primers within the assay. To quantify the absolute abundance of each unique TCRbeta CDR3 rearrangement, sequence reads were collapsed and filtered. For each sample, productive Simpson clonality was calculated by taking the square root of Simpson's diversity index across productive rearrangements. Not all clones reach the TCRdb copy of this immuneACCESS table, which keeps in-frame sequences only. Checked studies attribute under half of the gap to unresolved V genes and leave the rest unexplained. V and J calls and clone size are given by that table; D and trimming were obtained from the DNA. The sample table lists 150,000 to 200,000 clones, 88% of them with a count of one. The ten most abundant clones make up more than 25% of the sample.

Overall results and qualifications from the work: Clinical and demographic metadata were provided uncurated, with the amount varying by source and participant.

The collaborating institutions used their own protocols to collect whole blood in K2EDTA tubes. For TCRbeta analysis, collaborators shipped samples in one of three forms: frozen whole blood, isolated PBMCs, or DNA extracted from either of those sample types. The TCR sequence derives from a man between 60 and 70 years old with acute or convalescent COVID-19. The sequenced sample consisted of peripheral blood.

The CDR3 protein sequence reads: CASGKAGGSGANVLTF. The nucleotide sequence reads as follows: TGTGCCAGCGGCAAAGCGGGGGGGTCTGGGGCCAACGTCCTGACTTTC. This chain is built from TRBV5-8 and TRBJ2-6; the central 10 bases match TRBD2. For CDR1 and CDR2, the germline V gene lists SGHTS and YDEGEE. Here V drops 7 bases and J drops 1 base, and the junction holds 5 bases not matched to any gene. Including the terminal cysteine and phenylalanine, the CDR3 comprises 16 residues. The retained sequence is limited to the CDR3, 48 bases, with the frame set at the first base.